This TCR beta chain was documented in a study of T cell repertoires in cytomegalovirus infection. Germline values: CDR1 MNHEY, CDR2 SMNVEV (reference sequence). The CDR3 totals 13 residues. J was trimmed by 2 bases and V by 6 bases; bases with no gene match: 2. Via MiXCR, TCRdb re-called the reads, giving one row per CDR3 protein. The sample holds some 940,000 distinct CDR3 sequences, roughly 30% seen once. As regards this clonotype: What it binds is unknown.

The receptor was derived from a human donor in good health (CMV status not recorded). Some clones in this sample may be carry-over from other donors' samples. The V gene is TRBV27, the J gene TRBJ1-2; TRBD1 matches 8 bases. The sequenced sample was cultured CD8+ T cells from PBMCs, obtained from culture after CMV antigen stimulation. The CDR3 spells CASRGQANYGYTF. The CDR3 region has the DNA TGTGCCAGCAGGGGACAGGCCAACTATGGCTACACCTTC.